A selection of T cell receptor beta chains follows, all from one sample in a study of blood T cell repertoires in COVID-19. Clones were sequenced by immunoSEQ multiplex PCR, and TCRdb holds only the in-frame ones, with some missing. The sample comprises 200,000 to 300,000 clones, approximately 90% of which are singletons, and roughly 6.3% rests with the top ten. Material: peripheral blood. The receptors derive from a woman in her twenties or thirties with COVID-19, enrolled during active disease. The CDR3 runs from the conserved cysteine through the conserved F or W. The order of the fields is CDR3 protein, CDR3 DNA, V gene, D gene, clone size, J gene. D genes are given only for firm matches. The size of a clone is reported for some rows only, either as once, few or many, or as a class for expanded clones.

CASSPGGIIPYVNTEAFF	TGTGCCAGCAGCCCGGGGGGTATAATTCCTTACGTGAACACTGAAGCTTTCTTT	TRBV6-2/TRBV6-3	NA	NA	TRBJ1-1
CASSRTAYEQYF	TGTGCCAGCAGTCGGACAGCCTACGAGCAGTACTTC	TRBV6-2/TRBV6-3	NA	NA	TRBJ2-7
CASSISGGSSYEQYF	TGTGCCAGCAGTATTAGCGGGGGGAGCTCCTACGAGCAGTACTTC	TRBV6-2/TRBV6-3	TRBD2	many	TRBJ2-7
CASSYASGRVDEQFF	TGTGCCAGCAGTTACGCTAGCGGGAGGGTCGATGAGCAGTTCTTC	TRBV6-5	TRBD2	NA	TRBJ2-1
CASRQQGSSGNTIYF	TGTGCCAGCAGACAACAGGGTTCCTCTGGAAACACCATATATTTT	TRBV28	NA	few	TRBJ1-3
CSVAEDSRPGNTIYF	TGCAGCGTCGCCGAGGACAGTAGGCCCGGAAACACCATATATTTT	TRBV29-1	NA	NA	TRBJ1-3
CASSLAFAGTDTQYF	TGTGCCAGCAGCTTAGCTTTTGCGGGCACAGATACGCAGTATTTT	TRBV11-2	NA	once	TRBJ2-3
CASSRESADSQLYGYTF	TGCGCCAGCAGCCGAGAGAGTGCAGACAGCCAACTCTATGGCTACACCTTC	TRBV4-1	NA	NA	TRBJ1-2
CSARDREDYGYTF	TGCAGCGCTCGGGACAGGGAGGACTATGGCTACACCTTC	TRBV29-1	TRBD1	NA	TRBJ1-2
CASSYSSLSGTEAFF	TGTGCCAGCAGTTACTCGAGTCTCTCGGGCACTGAAGCTTTCTTT	TRBV6-5	NA	NA	TRBJ1-1
CASSLGREGNTIYF	TGTGCCAGCAGCTTGGGCAGGGAAGGAAACACCATATATTTT	TRBV7-2	NA	once	TRBJ1-3
CASSQERLTGGGVYGYTF	TGCGCCAGCAGCCAAGAACGTCTTACAGGGGGCGGCGTATATGGCTACACCTTC	TRBV4-3	TRBD1	NA	TRBJ1-2
CASSQVEGARYGYTF	TGTGCCAGCAGCCAAGTGGAGGGGGCGAGATATGGCTACACCTTC	TRBV3-1/TRBV3-2	TRBD1	NA	TRBJ1-2
CASSLSGLADSTDTQYF	TGTGCCAGCAGCTTATCCGGCCTAGCGGATAGCACAGATACGCAGTATTTT	TRBV7-6	TRBD2	NA	TRBJ2-3
CASSLGQGRETQYF	TGCGCCAGCAGCTTGGGACAGGGGCGGGAGACCCAGTACTTC	TRBV5-1	TRBD1	once	TRBJ2-5
CASSSGLVNTFYEQYF	TGCGCCAGCAGCTCGGGACTAGTCAACACCTTCTACGAGCAGTACTTC	TRBV5-1	TRBD2	NA	TRBJ2-7
CASSYSPSRAGTTNTGELFF	TGTGCCAGCAGTTACTCGCCGTCCCGTGCGGGCACTACGAACACCGGGGAGCTGTTTTTT	TRBV6-2/TRBV6-3	NA	NA	TRBJ2-2
CASRRNRGLSGYTF	TGTGCCAGCAGGAGGAACCGGGGGTTATCTGGCTACACCTTC	TRBV2	NA	NA	TRBJ1-2
CASSPSRAGELFF	TGTGCCAGCTCACCATCCAGGGCCGGGGAGCTGTTTTTT	TRBV18	NA	NA	TRBJ2-2
CASSFFRSGSEAFF	TGTGCCAGCAGTTTTTTCAGGAGCGGGTCTGAAGCTTTCTTT	TRBV28	NA	NA	TRBJ1-1
CASSQSRSGGRTLHF	TGTGCCAGCAGCCAAAGTCGGTCCGGCGGGAGGACCCTCCACTTT	TRBV3-1/TRBV3-2	NA	NA	TRBJ1-6
CASKGGLAGLNQETQYF	TGCGCCAGCAAAGGGGGACTAGCGGGGCTGAACCAAGAGACCCAGTACTTC	TRBV5-1	TRBD2	NA	TRBJ2-5
CASSLTRGRLIQYF	TGCGCCAGCAGCTTGACGAGGGGGCGACTCATTCAGTACTTC	TRBV5-1	TRBD1	NA	TRBJ2-4
CASSLGQVQNTGELFF	TGTGCCAGCAGCCTAGGACAGGTCCAGAACACCGGGGAGCTGTTTTTT	TRBV11-2	TRBD1	NA	TRBJ2-2
CASSYSKGGEWVGDSNQPQHF	TGTGCCAGCAGTTACTCGAAAGGGGGAGAATGGGTTGGCGATAGCAATCAGCCCCAGCATTTT	TRBV6-2/TRBV6-3	NA	NA	TRBJ1-5
CASSGSSLSNEQFF	TGTGCCAGCAGCGGTAGTTCACTTTCCAATGAGCAGTTCTTC	TRBV9	NA	NA	TRBJ2-1
CASSGTGGDTQYF	TGTGCCAGCAGTGGGACCGGGGGAGATACGCAGTATTTT	TRBV25-1	NA	NA	TRBJ2-3
CASSYGTGSEKLFF	TGTGCCAGCAGTTATGGGACAGGGAGTGAAAAACTGTTTTTT	TRBV6-5	TRBD1	NA	TRBJ1-4
CASSLSGVYNEQFF	TGTGCCAGCAGCCTCTCGGGAGTCTACAATGAGCAGTTCTTC	TRBV11-2	NA	NA	TRBJ2-1
CASSLTGFGANVLTF	TGCGCCAGCAGCTTGACAGGGTTTGGGGCCAACGTCCTGACTTTC	TRBV5-1	NA	NA	TRBJ2-6
CASSLADSNNSPLHF	TGCGCCAGCAGCTTGGCAGACAGCAATAATTCACCCCTCCACTTT	TRBV5-1	NA	NA	TRBJ1-6
CASSDGTGVETQYF	TGTGCCAGCAGCGACGGGACAGGGGTAGAGACCCAGTACTTC	TRBV7-9	TRBD1	NA	TRBJ2-5
CASSLAGYGYTF	TGTGCCAGCAGCTTGGCAGGCTATGGCTACACCTTC	TRBV5-5	NA	NA	TRBJ1-2
CATTGQDNQPQHF	TGTGCCACCACGGGACAGGACAATCAGCCCCAGCATTTT	TRBV27	TRBD1	NA	TRBJ1-5
CASSKAGGFYNEQFF	TGTGCCAGCAGCAAAGCGGGAGGTTTCTACAATGAGCAGTTCTTC	TRBV6-4	TRBD2	NA	TRBJ2-1
CASSRQVWTQYF	TGTGCCAGCAGTCGACAGGTGTGGACGCAGTATTTT	TRBV12-3/TRBV12-4	NA	NA	TRBJ2-3
CASSSQFGYEQYF	TGTGCCAGCAGCTCCCAGTTCGGGTACGAGCAGTACTTC	TRBV5-5	NA	NA	TRBJ2-7
CASSPTWGAEAFF	TGTGCCAGCAGCCCGACTTGGGGAGCTGAAGCTTTCTTT	TRBV5-5	NA	few	TRBJ1-1
CASRKGAVGPEAFF	TGTGCCAGCCGTAAAGGAGCGGTCGGCCCTGAAGCTTTCTTT	TRBV5-6	NA	NA	TRBJ1-1
CASSFYEKQGLRGYTF	TGTGCCAGCAGTTTTTACGAAAAACAGGGGCTGAGGGGCTACACCTTC	TRBV27	TRBD1	NA	TRBJ1-2
CASSTSSYNEQFF	TGTGCCAGCAGCACATCATCCTACAATGAGCAGTTCTTC	TRBV6-2/TRBV6-3	NA	NA	TRBJ2-1
CASSTTGAGELFF	TGTGCCAGCAGTACAACGGGAGCCGGGGAGCTGTTTTTT	TRBV7-9	NA	once	TRBJ2-2